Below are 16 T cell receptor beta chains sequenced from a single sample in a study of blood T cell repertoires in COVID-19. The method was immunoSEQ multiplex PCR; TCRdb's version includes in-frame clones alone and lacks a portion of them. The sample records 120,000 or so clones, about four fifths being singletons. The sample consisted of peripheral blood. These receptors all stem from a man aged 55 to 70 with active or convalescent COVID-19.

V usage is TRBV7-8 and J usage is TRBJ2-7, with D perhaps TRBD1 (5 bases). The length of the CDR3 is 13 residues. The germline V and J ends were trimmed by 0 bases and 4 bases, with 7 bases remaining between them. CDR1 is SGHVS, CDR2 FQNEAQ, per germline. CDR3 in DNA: TGTGCCAGCAGCTTAGCACGACAGTACGAGCAGTACTTC. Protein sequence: CASSLARQYEQYF.

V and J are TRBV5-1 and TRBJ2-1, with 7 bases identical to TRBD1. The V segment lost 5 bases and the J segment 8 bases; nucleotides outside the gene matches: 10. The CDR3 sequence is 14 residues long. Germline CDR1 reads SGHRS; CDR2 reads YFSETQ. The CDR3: CASSQGQVRDEQFF. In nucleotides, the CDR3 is TGCGCCAGCAGTCAAGGACAGGTCAGGGATGAGCAGTTCTTC.

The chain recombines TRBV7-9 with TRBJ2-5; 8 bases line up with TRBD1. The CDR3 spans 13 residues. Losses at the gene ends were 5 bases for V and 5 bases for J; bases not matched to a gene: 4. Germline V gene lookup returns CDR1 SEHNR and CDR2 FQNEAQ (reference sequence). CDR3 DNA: TGTGCCAGCAGCGGACAGGGATGGGAGACCCAGTACTTC. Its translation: CASSGQGWETQYF.

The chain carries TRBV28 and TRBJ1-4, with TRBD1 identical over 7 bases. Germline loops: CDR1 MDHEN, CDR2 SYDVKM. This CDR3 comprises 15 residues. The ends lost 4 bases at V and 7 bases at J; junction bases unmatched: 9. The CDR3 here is CASSSSTTGIEKLFF. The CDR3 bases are TGTGCCAGCAGTTCCTCAACGACAGGGATTGAAAAACTGTTTTTT.

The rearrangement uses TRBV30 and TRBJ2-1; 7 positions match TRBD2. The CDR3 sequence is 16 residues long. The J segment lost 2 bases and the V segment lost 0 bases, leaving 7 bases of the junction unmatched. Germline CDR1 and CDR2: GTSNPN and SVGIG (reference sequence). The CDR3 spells CAWSVRGGLAYNEQFF. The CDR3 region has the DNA TGTGCCTGGAGTGTAAGGGGAGGACTAGCCTACAATGAGCAGTTCTTC.

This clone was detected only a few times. CDR3 in amino acids: CASSLGEDQPQHF. The CDR3 DNA reads TGTGCCAGCAGCTTGGGTGAGGATCAGCCCCAGCATTTT. The chain couples TRBV5-4 to TRBJ1-5; D remains unclear. The CDR3 totals 13 residues. The germline V gene has CDR1 SGHNT and CDR2 YYREEE (reference sequence). Trimming removed 0 bases from V and 5 bases from J, with 6 bases in between.

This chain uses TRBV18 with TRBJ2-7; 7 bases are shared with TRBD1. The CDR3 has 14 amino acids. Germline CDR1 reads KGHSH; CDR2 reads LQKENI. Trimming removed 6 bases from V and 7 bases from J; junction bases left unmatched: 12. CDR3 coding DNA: TGTGCCAGCTCCATGAACAGGGGATCGGGGGAGCAGTACTTC. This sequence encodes CASSMNRGSGEQYF. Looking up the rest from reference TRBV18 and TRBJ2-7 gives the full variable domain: NAGVMQNPRHLVRRRGQEARLRCSPMKGHSHVYWYRQLPEEGLKFMVYLQKENIIDESGMPKERFSAEFPKEGPSILRIQQVVRGDSAAYFCASSMNRGSGEQYFGPGTRLTVT.

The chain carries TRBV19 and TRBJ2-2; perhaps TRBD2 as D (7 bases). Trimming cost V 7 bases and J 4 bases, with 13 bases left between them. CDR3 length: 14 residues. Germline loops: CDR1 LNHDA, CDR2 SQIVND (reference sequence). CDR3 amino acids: CASTEGGGTGELFF. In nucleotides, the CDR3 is TGTGCCAGTACCGAAGGGGGGGGCACCGGGGAGCTGTTTTTT.

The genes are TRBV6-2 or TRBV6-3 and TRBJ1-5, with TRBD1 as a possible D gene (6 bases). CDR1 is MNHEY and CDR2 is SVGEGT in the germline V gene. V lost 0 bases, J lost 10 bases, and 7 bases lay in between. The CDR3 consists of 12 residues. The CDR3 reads CASSYSTGPQHF. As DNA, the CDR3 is TGTGCCAGCAGTTACTCGACAGGCCCCCAGCATTTT.

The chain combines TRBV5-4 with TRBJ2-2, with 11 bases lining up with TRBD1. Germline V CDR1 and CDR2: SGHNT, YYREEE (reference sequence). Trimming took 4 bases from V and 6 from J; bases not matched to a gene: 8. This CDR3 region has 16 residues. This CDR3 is CASSPQSGQGAGELFF. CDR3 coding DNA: TGTGCCAGCAGCCCCCAATCGGGACAGGGGGCCGGGGAGCTGTTTTTT.

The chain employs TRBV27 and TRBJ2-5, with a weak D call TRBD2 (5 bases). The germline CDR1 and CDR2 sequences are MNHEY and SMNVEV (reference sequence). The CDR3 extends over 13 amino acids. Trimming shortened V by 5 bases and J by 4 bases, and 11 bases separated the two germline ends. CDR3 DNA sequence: TGTGCCAGCAGTACTCGGACTGGAGAGACCCAGTACTTC. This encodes CASSTRTGETQYF.

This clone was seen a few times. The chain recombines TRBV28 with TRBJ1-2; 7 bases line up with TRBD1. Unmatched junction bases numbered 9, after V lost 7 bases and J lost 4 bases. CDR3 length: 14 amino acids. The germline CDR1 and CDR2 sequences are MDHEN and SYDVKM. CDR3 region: CASTVRDSGYGYTF. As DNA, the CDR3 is TGTGCCAGCACCGTAAGGGACAGCGGCTATGGCTACACCTTC.

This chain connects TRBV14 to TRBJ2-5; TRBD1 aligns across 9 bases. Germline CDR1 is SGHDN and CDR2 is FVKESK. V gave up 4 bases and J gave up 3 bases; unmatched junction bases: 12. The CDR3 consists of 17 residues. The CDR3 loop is CASSRLGLGQGKETQYF. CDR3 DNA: TGTGCCAGCAGCCGCCTTGGACTCGGACAGGGGAAAGAGACCCAGTACTTC.

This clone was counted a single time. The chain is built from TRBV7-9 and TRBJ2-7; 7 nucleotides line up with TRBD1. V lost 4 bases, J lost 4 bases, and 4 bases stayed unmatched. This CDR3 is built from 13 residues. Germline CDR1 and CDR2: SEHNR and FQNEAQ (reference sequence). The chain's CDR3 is CASSWGTAYEQYF. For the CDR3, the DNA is TGTGCCAGCAGCTGGGGGACAGCATACGAGCAGTACTTC.

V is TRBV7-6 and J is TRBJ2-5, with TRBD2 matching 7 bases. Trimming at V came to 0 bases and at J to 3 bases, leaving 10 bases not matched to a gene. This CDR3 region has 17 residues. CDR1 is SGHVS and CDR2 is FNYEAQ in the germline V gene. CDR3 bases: TGTGCCAGCAGCTTAGCGCGTCGGGCGGGAGTCAAAGAGACCCAGTACTTC. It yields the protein CASSLARRAGVKETQYF.

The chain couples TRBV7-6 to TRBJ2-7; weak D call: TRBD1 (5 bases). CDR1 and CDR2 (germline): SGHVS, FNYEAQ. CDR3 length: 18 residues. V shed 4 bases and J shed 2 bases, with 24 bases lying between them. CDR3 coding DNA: TGTGCCAGCAGCTCCCAAACCAACACCCCGACAGAAACCTACGAGCAGTACTTC. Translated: CASSSQTNTPTETYEQYF. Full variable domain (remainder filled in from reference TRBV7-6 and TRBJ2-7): GAGVSQSPRYKVTKRGQDVALRCDPISGHVSLYWYRQALGQGPEFLTYFNYEAQQDKSGLPNDRFSAERPEGSISTLTIQRTEQRDSAMYRCASSSQTNTPTETYEQYFGPGTRLTVT.